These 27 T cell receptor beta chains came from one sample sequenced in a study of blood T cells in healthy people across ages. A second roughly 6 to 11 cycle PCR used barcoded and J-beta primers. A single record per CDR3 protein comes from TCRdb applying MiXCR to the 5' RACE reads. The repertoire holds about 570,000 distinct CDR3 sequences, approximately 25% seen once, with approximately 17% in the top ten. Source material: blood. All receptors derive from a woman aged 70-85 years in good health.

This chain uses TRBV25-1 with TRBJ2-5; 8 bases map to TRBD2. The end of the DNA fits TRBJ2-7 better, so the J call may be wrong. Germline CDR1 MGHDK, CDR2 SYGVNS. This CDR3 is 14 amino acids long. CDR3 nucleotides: TGTGCCAGCAACCAGGCGGGACTAGCCTACGAGCAGTACTTC. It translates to CASNQAGLAYEQYF.

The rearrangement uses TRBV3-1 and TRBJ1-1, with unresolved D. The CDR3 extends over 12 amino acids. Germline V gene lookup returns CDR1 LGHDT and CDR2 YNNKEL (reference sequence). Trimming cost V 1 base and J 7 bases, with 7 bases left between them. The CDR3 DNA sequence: TGTGCCAGCAGCCAAGGTATGGGTGAAGCTTTCTTT. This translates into CASSQGMGEAFF.

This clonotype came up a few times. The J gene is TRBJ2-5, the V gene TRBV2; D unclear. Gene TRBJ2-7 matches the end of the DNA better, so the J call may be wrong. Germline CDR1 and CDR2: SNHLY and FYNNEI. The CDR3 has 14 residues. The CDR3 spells CASSQYRNTGEQYF. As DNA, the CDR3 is TGTGCCAGCAGCCAATACCGGAATACGGGCGAGCAGTACTTC.

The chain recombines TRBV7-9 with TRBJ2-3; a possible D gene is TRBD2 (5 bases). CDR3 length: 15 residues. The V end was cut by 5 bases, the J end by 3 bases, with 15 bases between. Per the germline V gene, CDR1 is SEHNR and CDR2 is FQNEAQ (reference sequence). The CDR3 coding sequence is TGTGCCAGCAGCCCTTCTTCGGTAGCGACAGATACGCAGTATTTT. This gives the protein CASSPSSVATDTQYF.

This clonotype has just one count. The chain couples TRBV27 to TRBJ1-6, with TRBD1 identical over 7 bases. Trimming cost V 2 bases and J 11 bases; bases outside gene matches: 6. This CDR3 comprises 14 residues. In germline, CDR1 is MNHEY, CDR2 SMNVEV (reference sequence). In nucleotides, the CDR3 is TGTGCCAGCAGTTTAGACAGGGAAAGGGCACCCCTCCACTTT. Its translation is CASSLDRERAPLHF.

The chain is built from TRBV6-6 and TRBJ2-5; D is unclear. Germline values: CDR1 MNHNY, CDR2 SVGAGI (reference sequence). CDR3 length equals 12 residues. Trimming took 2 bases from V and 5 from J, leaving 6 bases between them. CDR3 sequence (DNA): TGTGCCAGCAGTTACGGAGAGGAGACCCAGTACTTC. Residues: CASSYGEETQYF.

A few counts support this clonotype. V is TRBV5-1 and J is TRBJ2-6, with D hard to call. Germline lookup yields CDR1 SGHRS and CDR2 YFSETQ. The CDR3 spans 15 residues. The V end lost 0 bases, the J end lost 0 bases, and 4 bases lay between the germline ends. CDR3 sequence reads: CASSLANSGANVLTF. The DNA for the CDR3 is TGCGCCAGCAGCTTGGCCAACTCTGGGGCCAACGTCCTGACTTTC.

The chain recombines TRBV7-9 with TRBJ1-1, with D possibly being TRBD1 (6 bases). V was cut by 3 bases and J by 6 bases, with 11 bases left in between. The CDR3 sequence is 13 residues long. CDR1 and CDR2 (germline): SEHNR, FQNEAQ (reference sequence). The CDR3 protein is CASSFYREAEAFF. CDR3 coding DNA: TGTGCCAGCAGCTTTTACAGGGAGGCTGAAGCTTTCTTT.

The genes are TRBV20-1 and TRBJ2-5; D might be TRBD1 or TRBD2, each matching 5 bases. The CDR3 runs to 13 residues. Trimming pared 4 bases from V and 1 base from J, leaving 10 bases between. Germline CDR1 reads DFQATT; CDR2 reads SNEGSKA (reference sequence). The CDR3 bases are TGCAGTGCTATACCTGGGACCCAAGAGACCCAGTACTTC. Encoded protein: CSAIPGTQETQYF.

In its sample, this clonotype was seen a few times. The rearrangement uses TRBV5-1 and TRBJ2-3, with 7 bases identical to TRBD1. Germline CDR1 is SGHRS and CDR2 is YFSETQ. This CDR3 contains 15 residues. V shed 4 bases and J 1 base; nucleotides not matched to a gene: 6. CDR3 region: CASSAETGRTDTQYF. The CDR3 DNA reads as TGCGCCAGCAGCGCCGAGACAGGGCGCACAGATACGCAGTATTTT. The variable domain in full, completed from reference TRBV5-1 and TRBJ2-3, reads KAGVTQTPRYLIKTRGQQVTLSCSPISGHRSVSWYQQTPGQGLQFLFEYFSETQRNKGNFPGRFSGRQFSNSRSEMNVSTLELGDSALYLCASSAETGRTDTQYFGPGTRLTVL.

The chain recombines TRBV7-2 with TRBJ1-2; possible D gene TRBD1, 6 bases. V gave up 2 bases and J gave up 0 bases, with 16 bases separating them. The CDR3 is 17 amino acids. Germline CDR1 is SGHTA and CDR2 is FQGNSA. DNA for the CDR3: TGTGCCAGCAGCTTAACGACCGGGACACAAGCTAACTATGGCTACACCTTC. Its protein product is CASSLTTGTQANYGYTF.

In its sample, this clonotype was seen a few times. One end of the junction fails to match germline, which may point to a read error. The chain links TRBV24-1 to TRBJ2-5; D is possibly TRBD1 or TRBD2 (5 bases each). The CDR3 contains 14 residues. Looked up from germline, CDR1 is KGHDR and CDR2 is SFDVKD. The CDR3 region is CTTKDSGREETQYF. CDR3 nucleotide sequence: TGTACCACCAAGGACTCAGGGCGCGAAGAGACCCAGTACTTC.

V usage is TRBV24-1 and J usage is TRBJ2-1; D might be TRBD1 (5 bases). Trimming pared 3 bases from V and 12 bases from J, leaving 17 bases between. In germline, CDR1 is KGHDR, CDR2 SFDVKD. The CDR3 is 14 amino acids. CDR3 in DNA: TGTGCCACCAGTGATCTCAGAAAGGGGCTGAGGCAGTTCTTC. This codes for CATSDLRKGLRQFF.

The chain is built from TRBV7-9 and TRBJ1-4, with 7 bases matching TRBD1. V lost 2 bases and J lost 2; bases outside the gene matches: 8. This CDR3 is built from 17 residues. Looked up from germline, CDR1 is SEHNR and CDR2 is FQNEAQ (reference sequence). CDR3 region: CASSLPLNRGTNEKLFF. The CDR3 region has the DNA TGTGCCAGCAGCTTACCCCTAAACAGGGGTACTAATGAAAAACTGTTTTTT.

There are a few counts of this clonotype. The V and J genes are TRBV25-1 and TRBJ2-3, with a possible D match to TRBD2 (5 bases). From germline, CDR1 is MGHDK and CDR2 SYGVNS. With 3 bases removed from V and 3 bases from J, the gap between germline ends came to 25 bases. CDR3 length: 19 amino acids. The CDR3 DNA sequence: TGTGCCAGCAGTGAGAGCCCCCTCCGCGGAGGTTTTCGAACAGATACGCAGTATTTT. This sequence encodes CASSESPLRGGFRTDTQYF. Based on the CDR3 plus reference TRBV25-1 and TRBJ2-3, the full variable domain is EADIYQTPRYLVIGTGKKITLECSQTMGHDKMYWYQQDPGMELHLIHYSYGVNSTEKGDLSSESTVSRIRTEHFPLTLESARPSHTSQYLCASSESPLRGGFRTDTQYFGPGTRLTVL.

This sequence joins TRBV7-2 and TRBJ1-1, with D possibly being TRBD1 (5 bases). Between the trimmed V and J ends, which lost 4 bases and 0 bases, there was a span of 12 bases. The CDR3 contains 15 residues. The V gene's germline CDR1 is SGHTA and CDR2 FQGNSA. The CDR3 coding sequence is TGTGCCAGCAGCTCCGGGGGGTTAATGAACACTGAAGCTTTCTTT. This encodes CASSSGGLMNTEAFF.

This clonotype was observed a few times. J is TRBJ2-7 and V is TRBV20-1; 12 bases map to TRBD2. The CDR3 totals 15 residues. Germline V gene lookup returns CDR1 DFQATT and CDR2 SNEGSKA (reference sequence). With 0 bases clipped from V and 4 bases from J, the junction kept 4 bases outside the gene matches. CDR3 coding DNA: TGCAGTGCTAGAGATCCCGGGACTAGCGGGTACGAGCAGTACTTC. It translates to CSARDPGTSGYEQYF.

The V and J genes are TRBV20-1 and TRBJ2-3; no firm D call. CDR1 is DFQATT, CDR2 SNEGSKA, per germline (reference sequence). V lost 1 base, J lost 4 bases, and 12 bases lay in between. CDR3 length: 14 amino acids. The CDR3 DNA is TGCAGTGCTAGAGGTCAGACCAGTTCAGATACGCAGTATTTT. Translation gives CSARGQTSSDTQYF.

The CDR3 coding sequence is TGTGCCTGGAGAAGATCGTGGGGGACTGAAGCTTTCTTT. Translation gives CAWRRSWGTEAFF. The V gene is TRBV30, the J gene TRBJ1-1, with a possible D match to TRBD1 (5 bases). This CDR3 region has 13 residues. Germline V gives CDR1 GTSNPN, CDR2 SVGIG (reference sequence). The V end lost 3 bases, the J end lost 5 bases, and 13 bases lay between the germline ends.

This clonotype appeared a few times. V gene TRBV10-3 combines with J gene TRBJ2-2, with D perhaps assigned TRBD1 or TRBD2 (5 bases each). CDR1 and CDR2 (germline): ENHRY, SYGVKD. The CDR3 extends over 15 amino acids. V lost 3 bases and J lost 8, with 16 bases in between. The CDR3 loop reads CAISDGTAPTGELFF. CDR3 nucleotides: TGTGCCATCAGTGATGGGACCGCCCCAACGGGGGAGCTGTTTTTT.

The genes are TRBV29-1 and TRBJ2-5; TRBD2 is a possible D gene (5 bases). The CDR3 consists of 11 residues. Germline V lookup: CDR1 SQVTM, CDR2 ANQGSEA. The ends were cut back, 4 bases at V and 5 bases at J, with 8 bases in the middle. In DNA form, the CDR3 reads TGCAGCGTTGGGGAGCTTGAGACCCAGTACTTC. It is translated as CSVGELETQYF.

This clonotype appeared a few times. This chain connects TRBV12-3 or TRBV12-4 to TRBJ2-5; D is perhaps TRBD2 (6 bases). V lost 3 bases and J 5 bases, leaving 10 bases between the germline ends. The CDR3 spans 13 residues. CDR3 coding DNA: TGTGCCAGCAGTTTGGGGGGATTCGAGACCCAGTACTTC. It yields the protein CASSLGGFETQYF.

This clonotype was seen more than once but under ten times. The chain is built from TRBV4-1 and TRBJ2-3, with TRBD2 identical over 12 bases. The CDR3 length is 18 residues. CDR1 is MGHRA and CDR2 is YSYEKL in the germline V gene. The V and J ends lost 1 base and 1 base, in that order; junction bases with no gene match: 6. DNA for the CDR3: TGCGCCAGCAGCCAAGGACTAGCGGGGGCCTTAGGCACAGATACGCAGTATTTT. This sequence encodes CASSQGLAGALGTDTQYF.

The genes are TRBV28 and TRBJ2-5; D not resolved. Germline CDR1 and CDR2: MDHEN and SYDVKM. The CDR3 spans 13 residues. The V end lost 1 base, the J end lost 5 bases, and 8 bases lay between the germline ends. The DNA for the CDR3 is TGTGCCAGCAGTTTATTTGCAGATGAGACCCAGTACTTC. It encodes CASSLFADETQYF.

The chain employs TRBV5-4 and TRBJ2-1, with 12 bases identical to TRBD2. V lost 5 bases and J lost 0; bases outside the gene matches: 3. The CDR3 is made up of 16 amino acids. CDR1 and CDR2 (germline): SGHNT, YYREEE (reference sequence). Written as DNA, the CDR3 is TGTGCCAGCAGGAAGACTAGCGGGAGCTCCTACAATGAGCAGTTCTTC. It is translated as CASRKTSGSSYNEQFF.

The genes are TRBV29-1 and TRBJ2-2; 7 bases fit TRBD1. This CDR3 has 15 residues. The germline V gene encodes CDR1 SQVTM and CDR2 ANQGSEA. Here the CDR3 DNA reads TGCAGTCCGGGACAGTTAACCGTTAACACCGGGGAGCTGTTTTTT. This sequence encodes CSPGQLTVNTGELFF.

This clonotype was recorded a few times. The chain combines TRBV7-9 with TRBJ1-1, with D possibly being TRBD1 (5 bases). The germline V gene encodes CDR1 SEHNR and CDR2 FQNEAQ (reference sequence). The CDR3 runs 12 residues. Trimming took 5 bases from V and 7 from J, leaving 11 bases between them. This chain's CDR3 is CASSPFRGEAFF. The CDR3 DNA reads TGTGCCAGCAGCCCCTTTAGGGGTGAAGCTTTCTTT. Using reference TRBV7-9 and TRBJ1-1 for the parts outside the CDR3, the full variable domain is DTGVSQNPRHKITKRGQNVTFRCDPISEHNRLYWYRQTLGQGPEFLTYFQNEAQLEKSRLLSDRFSAERPKGSFSTLEIQRTEQGDSAMYLCASSPFRGEAFFGQGTRLTVV.